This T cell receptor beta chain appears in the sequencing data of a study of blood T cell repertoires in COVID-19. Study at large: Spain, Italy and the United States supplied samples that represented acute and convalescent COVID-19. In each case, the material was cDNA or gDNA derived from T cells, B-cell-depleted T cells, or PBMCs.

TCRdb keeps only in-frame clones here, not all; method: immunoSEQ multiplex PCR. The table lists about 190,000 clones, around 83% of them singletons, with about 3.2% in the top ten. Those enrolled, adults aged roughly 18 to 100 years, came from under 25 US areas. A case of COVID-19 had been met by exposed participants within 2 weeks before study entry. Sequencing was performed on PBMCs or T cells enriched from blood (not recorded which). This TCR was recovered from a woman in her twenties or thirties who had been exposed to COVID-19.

The CDR3 is CASSPSGGEQTQYF. The CDR3 DNA reads TGTGCCAGCTCACCATCGGGGGGAGAGCAGACCCAGTACTTC. This sequence joins TRBV18 and TRBJ2-5; TRBD2 agrees at 7 bases. Germline assignment: CDR1 KGHSH and CDR2 LQKENI. Trimming cost V 2 bases and J 6 bases; bases outside gene matches: 6. The CDR3 loop spans 14 amino acids.